A selection of T cell receptor beta chains follows, all from one sample in a study of post-analysis software for immune sequencing data. TCRdb re-derived calls from the PCR reads in MiXCR, one entry per CDR3 protein. The sample consists of 700,000 to 800,000 distinct CDR3 sequences, 25% to 30% of them appearing once. Sequenced: blood. Receptor source: a girl aged 10 to 17 with multiple sclerosis. CDR3s include the opening cysteine and the closing phenylalanine or tryptophan. D genes are given only for firm matches. Clone size appears in some rows only: once, few, many, or a class for an expanded clone.

j_call,d_call,clone_size,v_call,cdr3_aa,cdr3_nt
TRBJ2-3,TRBD2,-,TRBV20-1,CSASEGLAGGLTDTQYF,TGCAGTGCTAGCGAGGGACTAGCGGGAGGATTGACAGATACGCAGTATTTT
TRBJ1-1,-,-,TRBV27,CASSFGTNTEAFF,TGTGCCAGCAGTTTCGGCACGAACACTGAAGCTTTCTTT
TRBJ2-5,TRBD2,-,TRBV29-1,CSVDGGSQETQYF,TGCAGCGTTGACGGCGGGAGCCAAGAGACCCAGTACTTC
TRBJ1-6,TRBD1,few,TRBV5-1,CASSTQGNRGSPLHF,TGCGCCAGCAGCACACAGGGGAATCGTGGCTCACCCCTCCACTTT
TRBJ2-5,TRBD2,many,TRBV29-1,CSVELAGVQETQYF,TGCAGCGTTGAATTAGCGGGGGTGCAGGAGACCCAGTACTTC
TRBJ2-5,-,-,TRBV4-2,CASSQERTTETQYF,TGTGCCAGCAGCCAAGAAAGGACGACGGAGACCCAGTACTTC
TRBJ2-5,TRBD2,-,TRBV27,CASNSAGRGETQYF,TGTGCCAGCAATTCAGCGGGGCGTGGGGAGACCCAGTACTTC
TRBJ2-7,TRBD2,few,TRBV6-6,CASSPPREGGEQYF,TGTGCCAGCAGCCCTCCTCGGGAGGGTGGCGAGCAGTACTTC
TRBJ2-1,-,once,TRBV6-5,CASSEGAKYNEQFF,TGTGCCAGCAGCGAAGGGGCTAAATACAATGAGCAGTTCTTC
TRBJ2-1,TRBD2,-,TRBV4-3,CASSQGRVSGSSYNEQFF,TGCGCCAGCAGCCAAGGAAGAGTCAGCGGGAGCTCCTACAATGAGCAGTTCTTC
TRBJ2-1,-,few,TRBV10-3,CAIEGNNEQFF,TGTGCCATCGAGGGGAACAATGAGCAGTTCTTC
TRBJ2-1,-,few,TRBV6-2/TRBV6-3,CASSYAREPYNEQFF,TGTGCCAGCAGTTACGCGAGGGAGCCCTACAATGAGCAGTTCTTC
TRBJ2-7,TRBD2,few,TRBV14,CASSQVAGGGYEQYF,TGTGCCAGCAGCCAAGTAGCGGGAGGTGGCTACGAGCAGTACTTC
TRBJ1-2,TRBD1,many,TRBV29-1,CSFLNLGQTPYGYTF,TGCAGCTTCCTAAACCTGGGACAGACACCATATGGCTACACCTTC
TRBJ2-7,-,-,TRBV20-1,CSSQLVVVGYEQYF,TGCAGTAGCCAACTAGTTGTAGTAGGCTACGAGCAGTACTTC
TRBJ2-7,-,-,TRBV12-3/TRBV12-4,CASSSGDTSYEQYF,TGTGCCAGCAGTTCCGGGGACACCTCCTACGAGCAGTACTTC
TRBJ1-1,-,-,TRBV20-1,CSAREGLGAFF,TGCAGTGCTAGAGAAGGGCTCGGGGCTTTCTTT
TRBJ2-1,-,many,TRBV29-1,CSVTKGAIEQFF,TGCAGCGTTACCAAAGGGGCTATTGAGCAGTTCTTC
TRBJ1-2,-,-,TRBV7-2,CASSLDAQNYGYTF,TGTGCCAGCAGCTTAGATGCCCAGAACTATGGCTACACCTTC
TRBJ1-6,TRBD1,-,TRBV12-3/TRBV12-4,CASSAGQVDFGSPLHF,TGTGCCAGCAGCGCGGGACAGGTAGACTTTGGTTCACCCCTCCACTTT
TRBJ1-5,-,-,TRBV7-2,CASSRGYNQPQHF,TGTGCCAGCAGCCGGGGATACAATCAGCCCCAGCATTTT
TRBJ2-1,-,many,TRBV5-1,CASSLGRTDEQFF,TGCGCCAGCAGCTTGGGTAGGACAGATGAGCAGTTCTTC
TRBJ2-5,TRBD2,-,TRBV20-1,CSARELAGGGETQYF,TGCAGTGCTAGGGAACTAGCGGGGGGTGGTGAGACCCAGTACTTC
TRBJ2-5,TRBD2,-,TRBV20-1,CSARRPSGGSDEQYF,TGCAGTGCTAGGAGGCCTAGCGGGGGTTCTGATGAGCAGTACTTC
TRBJ2-1,-,-,TRBV3-1,CASSQELGDPSLYNEQFF,TGTGCCAGCAGCCAAGAATTGGGAGACCCCTCCCTTTACAATGAGCAGTTCTTC
TRBJ2-3,-,-,TRBV7-2,CASSLPGYGMEQYF,TGTGCCAGCAGCTTACCGGGATACGGTATGGAGCAGTATTTT
TRBJ2-3,-,few,TRBV20-1,CSASGPVVGALDTQYF,TGCAGTGCTAGTGGGCCAGTGGTCGGGGCCCTGGATACGCAGTATTTT
TRBJ1-1,-,-,TRBV4-1,CASSGRTPTVGMNTEAFF,TGCGCCAGCAGTGGAAGGACCCCTACAGTAGGCATGAACACTGAAGCTTTCTTT
TRBJ1-1,-,-,TRBV19,CASSVLENTEAFF,TGTGCCAGTAGTGTTCTAGAGAACACTGAAGCTTTCTTT
TRBJ2-7,-,-,TRBV5-1,CASSGVTASYEQYF,TGCGCCAGCAGCGGGGTTACTGCCTCCTACGAGCAGTACTTC
TRBJ2-2,-,-,TRBV20-1,CSAPTGGANTGELFF,TGCAGTGCCCCCACCGGGGGCGCAAACACCGGGGAGCTGTTTTTT
TRBJ1-5,-,few,TRBV20-1,CSANAGTGNQPQHF,TGCAGTGCTAATGCCGGGACGGGGAATCAGCCCCAGCATTTT
TRBJ2-7,-,-,TRBV24-1,CASGGDNEQYF,TGTGCCTCAGGGGGGGACAATGAGCAGTACTTC
TRBJ2-7,-,-,TRBV18,CASSIKIAEQYF,TGTGCCAGCTCAATAAAAATTGCCGAGCAGTACTTC
TRBJ2-1,-,-,TRBV12-3/TRBV12-4,CASSVALWGSRQFF,TGTGCCAGCAGTGTAGCTCTATGGGGTTCTAGGCAGTTCTTC
TRBJ2-3,TRBD2,-,TRBV6-6,CASRGGSPDTQYF,TGTGCCAGCCGGGGCGGGAGCCCAGATACGCAGTATTTT
TRBJ1-4,-,-,TRBV6-5,CASSYSGEGTNEKLFF,TGTGCCAGCAGTTACTCCGGGGAGGGGACTAATGAAAAACTGTTTTTT
TRBJ2-3,TRBD2,few,TRBV3-1,CASSQDEPSGSTDTQYF,TGTGCCAGCAGCCAAGATGAGCCTAGCGGTAGCACAGATACGCAGTATTTT
TRBJ2-7,-,-,TRBV6-6,CASSYQDTYEQYF,TGTGCCAGCAGTTACCAGGACACCTACGAGCAGTACTTC
TRBJ1-2,-,-,TRBV20-1,CSARGVEANYGYTF,TGCAGTGCTAGAGGTGTTGAAGCTAACTATGGCTACACCTTC
TRBJ1-1,-,-,TRBV18,CASSLLAGKGDTEAFF,TGTGCCAGCTCACTGCTAGCGGGGAAGGGGGACACTGAAGCTTTCTTT
TRBJ2-3,TRBD2,few,TRBV15,CATSRYFTSGGAAVQDTQYF,TGTGCCACCAGCAGATACTTTACTAGCGGGGGGGCAGCTGTCCAAGATACGCAGTATTTT
TRBJ2-5,-,many,TRBV29-1,CSVRLLTIYEETQYF,TGCAGCGTTAGGTTGTTGACTATCTACGAAGAGACCCAGTACTTC
TRBJ2-7,-,-,TRBV20-1,CSAPRPGTYEQYF,TGCAGTGCTCCACGGCCCGGTACCTACGAGCAGTACTTC